These 5 T cell receptor beta chains were all obtained from the same sample, sequenced in a study of shared clonotypes between healthy human individuals. Assay: immunoSEQ multiplex PCR; the TCRdb copy retains only in-frame clones and omits some. This sample yields about 510,000 clones, of which 90% to 96% are seen a single time; approximately 0.06% belongs to the top ten. The sequenced sample consisted of naive CD4+ T cells sorted from blood. Subset indicated: CD45RA+ positively selected. The receptors were sampled from a woman aged 25 to 39 in good health.

The gene calls are TRBV14 and TRBJ2-1, with no clear D. Germline CDR1 SGHDN, CDR2 FVKESK. The CDR3 length is 14 residues. V was clipped by 4 bases and J by 8 bases, with 15 bases between them. Written as DNA, the CDR3 is TGTGCCAGCAGCCTACTTTATCCCTTGGATGAGCAGTTCTTC. The encoded protein is CASSLLYPLDEQFF.

The CDR3 nucleotides read TGTGCCAGCGGACAAATCAGGGGAACCACCGGGGAGCTGTTTTTT. Translating it yields CASGQIRGTTGELFF. The V call is TRBV11-3, the J call TRBJ2-2; D possibly corresponds to TRBD1 (6 bases). The CDR3 has 15 residues. Germline lookup yields CDR1 SGHNT and CDR2 YENEEA. V dropped 8 bases and J dropped 4 bases, with 17 bases sitting between them.

V is TRBV28 and J is TRBJ1-2; D is perhaps TRBD1 (5 bases). The V gene's germline CDR1 is MDHEN and CDR2 SYDVKM. V dropped 8 bases and J dropped 0 bases, with 16 bases sitting between them. This CDR3 contains 15 residues. The DNA of the CDR3 is TGTGCCAGCGGGTTACGGGGGGGAGCTAACTATGGCTACACCTTC. This encodes CASGLRGGANYGYTF.

The chain carries TRBV10-3 and TRBJ2-2; 8 bases are shared with TRBD2. With V trimmed by 0 bases and J by 2 bases, 8 bases remained unmatched. The germline CDR1 and CDR2 sequences are ENHRY and SYGVKD. The CDR3 covers 18 residues. As DNA, the CDR3 is TGTGCCATCAGTGAGTCGAGCGGGAGCCCCCTTAACACCGGGGAGCTGTTTTTT. Its protein is CAISESSGSPLNTGELFF.

J is TRBJ1-2 and V is TRBV18; 7 positions match TRBD1. The CDR3 has 15 residues. Germline values: CDR1 KGHSH, CDR2 LQKENI. V lost 0 bases, J lost 6 bases, and 7 bases stayed unmatched. The CDR3 loop is CASSPPNQGGDGYTF. CDR3 sequence (DNA): TGTGCCAGCTCACCACCTAATCAGGGGGGCGATGGCTACACCTTC.